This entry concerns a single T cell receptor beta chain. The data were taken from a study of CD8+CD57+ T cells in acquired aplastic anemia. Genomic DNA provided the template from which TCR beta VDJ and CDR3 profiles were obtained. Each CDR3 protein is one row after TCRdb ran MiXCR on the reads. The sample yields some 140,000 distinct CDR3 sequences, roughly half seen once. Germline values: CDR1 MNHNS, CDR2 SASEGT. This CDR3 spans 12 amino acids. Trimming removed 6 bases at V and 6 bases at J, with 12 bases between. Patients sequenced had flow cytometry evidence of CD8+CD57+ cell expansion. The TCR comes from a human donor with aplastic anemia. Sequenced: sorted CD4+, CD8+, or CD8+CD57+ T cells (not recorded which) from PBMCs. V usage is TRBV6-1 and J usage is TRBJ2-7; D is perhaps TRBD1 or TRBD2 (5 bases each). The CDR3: CASRHNGAEQYF. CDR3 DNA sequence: TGTGCCAGCAGGCACAACGGGGCCGAGCAGTACTTC.